These T cell receptor beta chains were read from a single sample in a study of cytomegalovirus exposure and HLA in healthy donors. The method was immunoSEQ multiplex PCR; TCRdb's version includes in-frame clones alone and lacks a portion of them. The data hold 90,000 to 150,000 clones, with roughly 70% observed a single time. Sequencing was performed on PBMCs. These receptors were taken from a woman aged 50 to 60 in good health and CMV-seropositive. The CDR3 runs from the conserved cysteine through the conserved F or W. Fields, in order: J gene, V gene, clone size, D gene, CDR3 protein, CDR3 DNA. A D gene is named only where the DNA matches it firmly. Expanded clones get a size class; other rows say once, few or many, or leave the size out.

TRBJ2-7,TRBV7-3,.,.,CASSLSLGSRSYEQYF,TGTGCCAGCAGCTTAAGTCTCGGGAGCCGATCCTACGAGCAGTACTTC
TRBJ2-7,TRBV27,once,TRBD1,CASSLKGQDYYEQYF,TGTGCCAGCAGTTTAAAGGGACAGGATTACTACGAGCAGTACTTC
TRBJ2-5,TRBV28,.,.,CASSFPTGSQETQYF,TGTGCCAGCAGTTTTCCCACAGGGTCCCAAGAGACCCAGTACTTC
TRBJ1-1,TRBV7-2,.,.,CASSLESGSTEAFF,TGTGCCAGCAGCTTAGAATCAGGATCCACTGAAGCTTTCTTT
TRBJ1-2,TRBV6-1,.,.,CASRSGFQEGGYTF,TGTGCCAGCAGGTCGGGGTTCCAAGAGGGTGGCTACACCTTC
TRBJ2-7,TRBV6-1,few,.,CASSERPHEQYF,TGTGCCAGCAGTGAGCGGCCGCACGAGCAGTACTTC
TRBJ2-3,TRBV5-4,.,TRBD1,CASRTDRGPDTQYF,TGTGCCAGCAGAACGGACAGGGGGCCCGATACGCAGTATTTT
TRBJ2-7,TRBV5-6,.,.,CASSLGAGAYYEQYF,TGTGCCAGCAGCTTGGGGGCAGGGGCCTACTACGAGCAGTACTTC
TRBJ1-5,TRBV30,.,TRBD1,CAWNRGGQPQHF,TGTGCCTGGAACAGGGGAGGTCAGCCCCAGCATTTT
TRBJ1-4,TRBV5-1,.,.,CASSLTATNEKLFF,TGCGCCAGCAGCTTAACTGCAACTAATGAAAAACTGTTTTTT
TRBJ2-1,TRBV7-2,.,TRBD2,CASSSPGTRVFPFF,TGTGCCAGCAGCTCCCCCGGGACTAGAGTCTTCCCGTTCTTC
TRBJ2-1,TRBV7-6,.,.,CASSPSSGSNEQFF,TGTGCCAGCAGCCCCTCCTCGGGGAGCAATGAGCAGTTCTTC
TRBJ1-2,TRBV11-2,.,.,CASSLEAYGYTF,TGTGCCAGCAGCTTAGAGGCCTATGGCTACACCTTC